These 6 T cell receptor beta chains were all obtained from the same sample, sequenced in a study of shared clonotypes between healthy human individuals (TCRdb year 2020). Libraries were made using the immunoSEQ multiplex PCR assay. TCRdb retrieved this table from immuneACCESS and kept in-frame rearrangements only. Not all clones are present; in checked studies, unresolved V genes account for under half, and no reason is known for the remainder. The sample table contains about 2.4 million clones; only one count was recorded for approximately 93% of them. The leading ten clones occupy 0.36% of the sample. The specimen sequenced was naive CD4+ T cells from PBMCs. Reading the label with the study, this specimen's cell subset or site is: CD45RA+ positively selected. The receptors derive from a man between 18 and 29 years old in good health. Some clones in this sample may be carry-over from other donors' samples.

The chain recombines TRBV14 with TRBJ2-7; 7 bases align to TRBD2. V dropped 1 base and J dropped 9; count of bases not matched to a gene: 6. Germline CDR1 reads SGHDN; CDR2 reads FVKESK. The CDR3 totals 13 residues. CDR3 in amino acids: CASSQGYTGGQYF. The CDR3 nucleotides are TGTGCCAGCAGCCAAGGTTATACGGGAGGGCAGTACTTC. The full variable domain, with the rest looked up from reference TRBV14 and TRBJ2-7, is EAGVTQFPSHSVIEKGQTVTLRCDPISGHDNLYWYRRVMGKEIKFLLHFVKESKQDESGMPNNRFLAERTGGTYSTLKVQPAELEDSGVYFCASSQGYTGGQYFGPGTRLTVT.

The V call is TRBV9, the J call TRBJ2-5; D tentatively fits TRBD1 or TRBD2 (5 bases each). V lost 3 bases and J 1 base, leaving 13 bases between the germline ends. CDR3 length equals 15 residues. Germline lookup yields CDR1 SGDLS and CDR2 YYNGEE. CDR3 residues: CASSAFTGTQETQYF. DNA for the CDR3: TGTGCCAGCAGCGCCTTCACCGGGACCCAAGAGACCCAGTACTTC.

J is TRBJ1-2 and V is TRBV6-5; 7 bases match TRBD1. The CDR3 has 14 amino acids. J was trimmed by 3 bases and V by 0 bases; bases with no gene match: 1. The germline gives CDR1 MNHEY, CDR2 SVGAGI. The CDR3 region is CASSYSRGDYGYTF. In DNA form, the CDR3 reads TGTGCCAGCAGTTACTCCAGGGGGGACTATGGCTACACCTTC.

The J gene is TRBJ2-4, the V gene TRBV4-2, with 9 bases lining up with TRBD2. From germline, CDR1 is LGHNA and CDR2 YNFKEQ. The CDR3 covers 19 residues. The J segment lost 3 bases and the V segment lost 0 bases, leaving 12 bases of the junction unmatched. This CDR3 reads CASSQDAAGRGGDKNIQYF. DNA of the CDR3: TGTGCCAGCAGCCAAGATGCGGCGGGGCGGGGGGGTGACAAAAACATTCAGTACTTC.

CDR3 nucleotides: TGCGCCAGCAGCCCCTGGACAGGGGAAAACACCGGGGAGCTGTTTTTT. Translated: CASSPWTGENTGELFF. This chain uses TRBV5-1 with TRBJ2-2; TRBD1 agrees at 9 bases. The germline V gene has CDR1 SGHRS and CDR2 YFSETQ. This CDR3 comprises 16 residues. Unmatched junction bases numbered 6, after V lost 4 bases and J lost 2 bases.

In its sample, this clone was seen once. The V gene is TRBV6-1, the J gene TRBJ2-7, with 7 bases matching TRBD1. The germline V gene has CDR1 MNHNS and CDR2 SASEGT. V trimming: 4 bases; J trimming: 2 bases; junction bases outside the gene matches: 8. The CDR3 sequence is 15 residues long. For the CDR3, the DNA is TGTGCCAGCAGTGCGAGGACAGGCCTTACCTACGAGCAGTACTTC. Protein: CASSARTGLTYEQYF.